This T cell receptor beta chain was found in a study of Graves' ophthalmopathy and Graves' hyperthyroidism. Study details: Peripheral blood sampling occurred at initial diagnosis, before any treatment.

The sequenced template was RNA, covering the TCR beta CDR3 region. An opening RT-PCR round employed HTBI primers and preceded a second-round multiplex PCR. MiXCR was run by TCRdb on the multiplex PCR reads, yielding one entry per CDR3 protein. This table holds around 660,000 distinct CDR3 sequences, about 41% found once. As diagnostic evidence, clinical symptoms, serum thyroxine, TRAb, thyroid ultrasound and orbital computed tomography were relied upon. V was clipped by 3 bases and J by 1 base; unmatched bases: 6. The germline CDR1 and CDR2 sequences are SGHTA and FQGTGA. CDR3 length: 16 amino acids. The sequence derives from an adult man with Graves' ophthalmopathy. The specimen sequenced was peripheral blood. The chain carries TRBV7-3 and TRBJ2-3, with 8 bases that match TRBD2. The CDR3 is CASSFQPGLGTDTQYF. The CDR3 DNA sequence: TGTGCCAGCAGCTTCCAACCGGGACTAGGCACAGATACGCAGTATTTT. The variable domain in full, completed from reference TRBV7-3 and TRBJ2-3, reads GAGVSQTPSNKVTEKGKYVELRCDPISGHTALYWYRQSLGQGPEFLIYFQGTGAADDSGLPNDRFFAVRPEGSVSTLKIQRTERGDSAVYLCASSFQPGLGTDTQYFGPGTRLTVL.